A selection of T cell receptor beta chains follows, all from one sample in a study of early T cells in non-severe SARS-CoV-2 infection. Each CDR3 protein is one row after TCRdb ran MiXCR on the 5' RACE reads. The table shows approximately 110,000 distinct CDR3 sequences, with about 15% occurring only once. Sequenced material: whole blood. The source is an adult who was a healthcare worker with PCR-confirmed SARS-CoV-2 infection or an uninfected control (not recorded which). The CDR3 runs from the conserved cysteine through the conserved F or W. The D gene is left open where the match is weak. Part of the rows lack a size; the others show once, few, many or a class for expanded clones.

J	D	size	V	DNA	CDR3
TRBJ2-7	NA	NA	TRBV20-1	TGCAGTGCTACTGTACGGGTACCTGGACCGGCGACAGACTACGAGCAGTACTTC	CSATVRVPGPATDYEQYF
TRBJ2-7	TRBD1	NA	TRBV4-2	TGTGCCAGCAGCCAAGATCTGGGACAGGGAATTTCCGAGCAGTACTTC	CASSQDLGQGISEQYF
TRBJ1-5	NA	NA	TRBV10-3	TGTGCCACCACGACAACGGCCGGTCGGCCCCAGCATTTT	CATTTTAGRPQHF
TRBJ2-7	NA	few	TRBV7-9	TGTGCCAGCAGCCGGACGGGAGCCCTTTACGAGCAGTACTTC	CASSRTGALYEQYF
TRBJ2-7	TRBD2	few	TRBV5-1	TGCGCCAGCAGCTTGGACAGCGGGGACCCCTACGAGCAGTACTTC	CASSLDSGDPYEQYF
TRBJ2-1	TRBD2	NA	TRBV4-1	TGCGCCAGCAGCGCCTTAGCGGGAACCTTCAATGAGCAGTTCTTC	CASSALAGTFNEQFF
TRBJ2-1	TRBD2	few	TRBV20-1	TGCAGTGCTAGCCCTCTAGCGGGGGCCTACAATGAGCAGTTCTTC	CSASPLAGAYNEQFF
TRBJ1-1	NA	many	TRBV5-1	TGCGCCAGCAGCTTGGCGGCAGGGGAGTTGCCTGAAGCTTTCTTT	CASSLAAGELPEAFF
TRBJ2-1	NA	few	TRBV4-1	TGCGCCAGCACCAGCTCCAGCTCCTACAATGAGCAGTTCTTC	CASTSSSSYNEQFF
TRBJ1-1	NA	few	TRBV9	TGTGCCAGCAGCGTGACAGGTTGGACTGAAGCTTTCTTT	CASSVTGWTEAFF
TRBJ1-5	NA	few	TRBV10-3	TGTGCCATCAGTGAGTCGATGGGGGTCGTCCAGCCCCAGCATTTT	CAISESMGVVQPQHF
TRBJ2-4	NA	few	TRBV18	TGTGCCAGCTCACCCCCGGTTGGGTTCGAAAACATTCAGTACTTC	CASSPPVGFENIQYF
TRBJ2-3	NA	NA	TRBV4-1	TGCACCAGCAGCCAAGAGGGGCTAGCGCCTAGCACAGATACGCAGTATTTT	CTSSQEGLAPSTDTQYF
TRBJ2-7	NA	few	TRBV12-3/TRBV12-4	TGTGCCAGCAGTCCCCCCTCCTACGAGCAGTACTTC	CASSPPSYEQYF
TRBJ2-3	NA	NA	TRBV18	TGTGCCAGCGCCCCAGCCCTCCCCGGGGGCACAGATACGCAGTATTTT	CASAPALPGGTDTQYF
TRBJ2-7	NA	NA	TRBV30	TGTGCCTGGAGTAGGACCCAAATTTACGAGCAGTACTTC	CAWSRTQIYEQYF
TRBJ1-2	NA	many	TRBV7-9	TGTGCCAGCAGCCAGATCGGGGGGGACATGGTCTATGGCTACACCTTC	CASSQIGGDMVYGYTF
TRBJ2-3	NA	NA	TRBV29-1	TGCAGCGACGGGGCTGAAGATACGCAGTATTTT	CSDGAEDTQYF
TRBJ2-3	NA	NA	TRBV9	TGTGCCAGCAGCCTTTCTTTGGGGGGCACAGATACGCAGTATTTT	CASSLSLGGTDTQYF
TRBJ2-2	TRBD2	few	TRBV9	TGTGCCAGCAGCCCTTCCCCCAGCGGGGGAAACACCGGGGAGCTGTTTTTT	CASSPSPSGGNTGELFF
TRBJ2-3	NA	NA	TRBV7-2	TGTGCCAGTGGAATCTTTACTAGCACAGATACGCAGTATTTT	CASGIFTSTDTQYF
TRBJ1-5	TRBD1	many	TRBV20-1	TGCAGTGCTACCCTCGGGACAGCCGTCGGCAATCAGCCCCAGCATTTT	CSATLGTAVGNQPQHF
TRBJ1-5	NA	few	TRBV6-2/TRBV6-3	TGTGCCAGCAGTTACCCAGGGAGCAGCAATCAGCCCCAGCATTTT	CASSYPGSSNQPQHF
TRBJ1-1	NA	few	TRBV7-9	TGTGCCAGCGAACCCCAGGGAGGAAGGGCTTTCTTT	CASEPQGGRAFF
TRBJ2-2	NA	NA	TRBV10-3	TGTGCCATCAGTGAGGAAACGGTAACCGGGGAGCTGTTTTTT	CAISEETVTGELFF
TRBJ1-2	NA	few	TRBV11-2	TGTGCCAGCAGCTTAGCGGTCGGTGGGGTCGGCTACACCTTC	CASSLAVGGVGYTF
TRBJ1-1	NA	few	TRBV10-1	TGCGCCAGCAGTGATCAGGAAAACACTGAAGCTTTCTTT	CASSDQENTEAFF
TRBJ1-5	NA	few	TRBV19	TGTGCCAGCAGTATTGCAGTCTATAGCAATCAGCCCCAGCATTTT	CASSIAVYSNQPQHF
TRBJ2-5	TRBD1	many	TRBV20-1	TGCAGTGCTTTCCGGGACAGGGTTGGTTTTGGGACCCAGTACTTC	CSAFRDRVGFGTQYF
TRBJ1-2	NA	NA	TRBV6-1	TGTGCCAGTACTTCGATTGACTATGGCTACACCTTC	CASTSIDYGYTF
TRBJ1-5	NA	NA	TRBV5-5	TGTGCCAGCAGCTTAGGACGGAGCAATCAGCCCCAGCATTTT	CASSLGRSNQPQHF
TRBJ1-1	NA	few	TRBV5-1	TGCGCCAGCCGCCCGTCACGGGCGAACACTGAAGCTTTCTTT	CASRPSRANTEAFF
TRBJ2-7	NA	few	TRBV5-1	TGCGCCAGCAGCTTCAGCCAGAACTACGAGCAGTACTTC	CASSFSQNYEQYF
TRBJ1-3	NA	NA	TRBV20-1	TGCGGTTTGTGGGCCTCTGGAAACACCATATATTTT	CGLWASGNTIYF
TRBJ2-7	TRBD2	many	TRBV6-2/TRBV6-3	TGTGCCAGCAGTTACTCGACACTAGCGGGGGGTTCCTACGAGCAGTACTTC	CASSYSTLAGGSYEQYF
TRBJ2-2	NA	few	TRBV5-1	TGCGCCAGCAGCTTAGGTATCAAGACGGTCACCGGGGAGCTGTTTTTT	CASSLGIKTVTGELFF
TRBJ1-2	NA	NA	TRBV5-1	TGCGCCAGCAGCTTGAGCGGCGACACATCTAACTATGGCTACACCTTC	CASSLSGDTSNYGYTF
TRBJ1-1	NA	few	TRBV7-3	TGTGCCAGCAGCTCGGACCCGAGCACTGAAGCTTTCTTT	CASSSDPSTEAFF
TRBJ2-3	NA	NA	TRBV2	TGTGCCAGCAGTGAAGCTTGGGATACGCAGTATTTT	CASSEAWDTQYF
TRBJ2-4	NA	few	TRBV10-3	TGTGCCATCAGTGGATCCATAGCCAAAAACATTCAGTACTTC	CAISGSIAKNIQYF
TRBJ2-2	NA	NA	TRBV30	TGTGCCTGGAGGGGACCCTCGAGGACCGGGGAGCTGTTTTTT	CAWRGPSRTGELFF
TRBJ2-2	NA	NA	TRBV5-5	TGTGCCAGCAGCCTTGGCCCGGCCACGAACACCGGGGAGCTGTTTTTT	CASSLGPATNTGELFF
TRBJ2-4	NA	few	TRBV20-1	TGCAGTGCTCTCCTAGTAGCCAAAAACATTCAGTACTTC	CSALLVAKNIQYF
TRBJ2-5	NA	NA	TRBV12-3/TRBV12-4	TGTGCCAGCAGTACTCAGAGGGAAGAGGCAGAGACCCAGTACTTC	CASSTQREEAETQYF
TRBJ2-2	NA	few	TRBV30	TGTGCCTGGAGGGTAATGGGAGGAAGGTCCGGGGAGCTGTTTTTT	CAWRVMGGRSGELFF